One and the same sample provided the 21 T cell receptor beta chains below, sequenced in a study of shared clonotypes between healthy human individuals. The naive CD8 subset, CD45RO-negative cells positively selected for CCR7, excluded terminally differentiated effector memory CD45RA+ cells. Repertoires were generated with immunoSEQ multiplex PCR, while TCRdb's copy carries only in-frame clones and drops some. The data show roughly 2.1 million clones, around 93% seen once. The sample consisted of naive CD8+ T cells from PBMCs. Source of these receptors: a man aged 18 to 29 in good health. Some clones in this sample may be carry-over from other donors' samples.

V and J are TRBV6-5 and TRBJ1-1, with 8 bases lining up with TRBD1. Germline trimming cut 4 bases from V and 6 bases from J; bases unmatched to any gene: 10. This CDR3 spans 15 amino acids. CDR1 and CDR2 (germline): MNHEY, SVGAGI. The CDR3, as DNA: TGTGCCAGCAGTTCCGGACAGGGAGATCGGTCTGAAGCTTTCTTT. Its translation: CASSSGQGDRSEAFF.

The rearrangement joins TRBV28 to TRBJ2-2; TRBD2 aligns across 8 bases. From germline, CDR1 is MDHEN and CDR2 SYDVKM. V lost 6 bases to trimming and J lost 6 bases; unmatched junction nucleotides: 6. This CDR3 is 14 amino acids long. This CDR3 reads CASSPGLGAGELFF. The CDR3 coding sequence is TGTGCCAGCAGCCCGGGACTAGGGGCCGGGGAGCTGTTTTTT. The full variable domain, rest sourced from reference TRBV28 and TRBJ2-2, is DVKVTQSSRYLVKRTGEKVFLECVQDMDHENMFWYRQDPGLGLRLIYFSYDVKMKEKGDIPEGYSVSREKKERFSLILESASTNQTSMYLCASSPGLGAGELFFGEGSRLTVL.

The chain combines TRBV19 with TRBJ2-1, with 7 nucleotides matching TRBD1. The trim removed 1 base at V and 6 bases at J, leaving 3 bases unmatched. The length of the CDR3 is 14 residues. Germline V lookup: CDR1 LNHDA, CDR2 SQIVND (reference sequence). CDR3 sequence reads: CASSIGTGVNEQFF. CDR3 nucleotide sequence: TGTGCCAGTAGTATAGGCACAGGGGTCAATGAGCAGTTCTTC.

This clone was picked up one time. The CDR3 here is CASSEWGGYYNEQFF. The CDR3 nucleotides are TGTGCCAGCAGTGAATGGGGCGGTTACTACAATGAGCAGTTCTTC. The V and J genes are TRBV2 and TRBJ2-1, with D possibly TRBD1 on 5 matching bases. The CDR3 totals 15 residues. V was trimmed by 2 bases and J by 3 bases, leaving 11 bases between them. From germline, CDR1 is SNHLY and CDR2 FYNNEI.

The CDR3 sequence: CASSLMTGGEQYF. The CDR3 bases are TGTGCCAGCAGCCTTATGACAGGGGGCGAGCAGTACTTC. This chain links TRBV5-6 with TRBJ2-7; 9 bases fit TRBD1. Germline CDR1 and CDR2: SGHDT and YYEEEE. The CDR3 runs 13 residues. With 4 bases clipped from V and 6 bases from J, the junction kept 5 bases outside the gene matches.

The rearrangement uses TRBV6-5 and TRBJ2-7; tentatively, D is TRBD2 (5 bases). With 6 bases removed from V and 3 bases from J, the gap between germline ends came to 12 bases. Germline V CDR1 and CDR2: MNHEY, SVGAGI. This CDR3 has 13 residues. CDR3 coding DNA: TGTGCCAGCAGCCCCCAGCGGAACTACGAGCAGTACTTC. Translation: CASSPQRNYEQYF.

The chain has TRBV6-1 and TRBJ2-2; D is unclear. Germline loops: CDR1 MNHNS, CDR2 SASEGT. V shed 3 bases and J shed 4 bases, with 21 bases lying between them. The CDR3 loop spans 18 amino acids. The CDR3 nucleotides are TGTGCCAGCAGTGAGGGGATAGTGGGGTGGTTGAGCACCGGGGAGCTGTTTTTT. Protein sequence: CASSEGIVGWLSTGELFF.

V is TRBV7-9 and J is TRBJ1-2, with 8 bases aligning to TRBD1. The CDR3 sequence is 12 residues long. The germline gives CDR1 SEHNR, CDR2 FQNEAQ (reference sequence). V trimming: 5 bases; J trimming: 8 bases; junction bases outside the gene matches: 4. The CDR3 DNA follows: TGTGCCAGCAGCGACAGGGGTACGGGCTACACCTTC. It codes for CASSDRGTGYTF.

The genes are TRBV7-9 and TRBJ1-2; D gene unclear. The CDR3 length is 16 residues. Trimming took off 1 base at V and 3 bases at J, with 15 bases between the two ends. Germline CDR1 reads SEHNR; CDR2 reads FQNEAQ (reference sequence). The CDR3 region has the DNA TGTGCCAGCAGCTTAGGAGGAGGGTTTGGATACTATGGCTACACCTTC. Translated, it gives CASSLGGGFGYYGYTF.

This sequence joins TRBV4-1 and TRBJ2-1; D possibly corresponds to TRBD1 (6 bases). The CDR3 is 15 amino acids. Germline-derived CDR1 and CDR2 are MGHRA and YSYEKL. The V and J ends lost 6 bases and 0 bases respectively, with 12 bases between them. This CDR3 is CASRWTDSSYNEQFF. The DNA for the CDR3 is TGCGCCAGCAGATGGACGGACAGCTCCTACAATGAGCAGTTCTTC.

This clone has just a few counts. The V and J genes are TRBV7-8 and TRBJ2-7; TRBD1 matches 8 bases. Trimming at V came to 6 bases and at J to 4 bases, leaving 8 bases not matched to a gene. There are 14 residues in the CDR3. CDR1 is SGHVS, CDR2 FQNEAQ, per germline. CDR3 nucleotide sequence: TGTGCCAGCAGGCCAGGGGACAGGCTTTACGAGCAGTACTTC. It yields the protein CASRPGDRLYEQYF. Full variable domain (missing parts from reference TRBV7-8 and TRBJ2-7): GAGVSQSPRYKVAKRGQDVALRCDPISGHVSLFWYQQALGQGPEFLTYFQNEAQLDKSGLPSDRFFAERPEGSVSTLKIQRTQQEDSAVYLCASRPGDRLYEQYFGPGTRLTVT.

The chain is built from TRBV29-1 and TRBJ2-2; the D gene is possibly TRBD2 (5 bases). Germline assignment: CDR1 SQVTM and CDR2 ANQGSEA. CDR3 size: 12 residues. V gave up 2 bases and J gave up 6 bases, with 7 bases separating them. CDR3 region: CSVEPSPGELFF. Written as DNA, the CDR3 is TGCAGCGTTGAACCTAGCCCCGGGGAGCTGTTTTTT.

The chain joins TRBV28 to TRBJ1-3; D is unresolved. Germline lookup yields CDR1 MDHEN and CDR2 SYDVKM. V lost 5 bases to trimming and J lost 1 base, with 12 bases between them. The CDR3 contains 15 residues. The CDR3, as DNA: TGTGCCAGCAGTGTAACAGTCGATTCTGGAAACACCATATATTTT. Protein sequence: CASSVTVDSGNTIYF. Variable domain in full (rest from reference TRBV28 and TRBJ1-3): DVKVTQSSRYLVKRTGEKVFLECVQDMDHENMFWYRQDPGLGLRLIYFSYDVKMKEKGDIPEGYSVSREKKERFSLILESASTNQTSMYLCASSVTVDSGNTIYFGEGSWLTVV.

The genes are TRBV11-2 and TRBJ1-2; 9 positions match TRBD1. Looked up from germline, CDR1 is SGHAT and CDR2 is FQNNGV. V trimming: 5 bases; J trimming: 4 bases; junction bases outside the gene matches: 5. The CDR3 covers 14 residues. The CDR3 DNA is TGTGCCAGCAGCCGAGGACAGGGGCCCTATGGCTACACCTTC. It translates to CASSRGQGPYGYTF.

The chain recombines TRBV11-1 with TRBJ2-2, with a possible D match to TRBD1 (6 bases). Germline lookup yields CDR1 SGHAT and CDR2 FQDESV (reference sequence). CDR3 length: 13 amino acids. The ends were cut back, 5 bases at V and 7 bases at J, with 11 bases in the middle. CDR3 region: CASSPRDNGELFF. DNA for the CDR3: TGTGCCAGCAGCCCACGGGACAACGGGGAGCTGTTTTTT.

Here the CDR3 DNA reads TGTGCCAGCAGTAACACAGGGGCCTTCGGGGAGCAGTACTTC. Protein sequence: CASSNTGAFGEQYF. The chain joins TRBV27 to TRBJ2-7; 7 bases agree with TRBD1. CDR3 size: 14 residues. V trimming: 5 bases; J trimming: 7 bases; junction bases outside the gene matches: 11. The germline gives CDR1 MNHEY, CDR2 SMNVEV (reference sequence).

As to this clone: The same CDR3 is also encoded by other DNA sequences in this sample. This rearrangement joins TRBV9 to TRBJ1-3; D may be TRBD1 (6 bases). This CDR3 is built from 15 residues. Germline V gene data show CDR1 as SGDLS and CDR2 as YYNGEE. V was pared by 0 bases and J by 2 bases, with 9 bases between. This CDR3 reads CASSVGGAAGNTIYF. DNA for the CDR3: TGTGCCAGCAGCGTAGGGGGGGCAGCTGGAAACACCATATATTTT.

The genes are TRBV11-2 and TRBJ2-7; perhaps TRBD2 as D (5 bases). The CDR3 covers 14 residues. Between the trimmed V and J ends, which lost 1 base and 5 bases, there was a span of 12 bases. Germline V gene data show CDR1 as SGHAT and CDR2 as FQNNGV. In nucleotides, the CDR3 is TGTGCCAGCAGCTTAGGAGGAGGTTGGAACGAGCAGTACTTC. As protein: CASSLGGGWNEQYF.

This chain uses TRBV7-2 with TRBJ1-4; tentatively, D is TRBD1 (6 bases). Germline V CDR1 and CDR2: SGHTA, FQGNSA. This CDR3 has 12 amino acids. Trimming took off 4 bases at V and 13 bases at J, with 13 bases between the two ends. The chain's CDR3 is CASSSVQGVLFF. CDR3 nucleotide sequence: TGTGCCAGCAGCTCCGTACAGGGAGTACTGTTTTTT.

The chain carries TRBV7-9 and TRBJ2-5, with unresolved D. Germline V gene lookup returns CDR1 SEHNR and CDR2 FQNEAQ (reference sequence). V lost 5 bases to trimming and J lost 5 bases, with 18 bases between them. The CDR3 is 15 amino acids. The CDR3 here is CASSGRVLLLETQYF. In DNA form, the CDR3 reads TGTGCCAGCAGCGGAAGGGTCTTGCTATTGGAGACCCAGTACTTC.

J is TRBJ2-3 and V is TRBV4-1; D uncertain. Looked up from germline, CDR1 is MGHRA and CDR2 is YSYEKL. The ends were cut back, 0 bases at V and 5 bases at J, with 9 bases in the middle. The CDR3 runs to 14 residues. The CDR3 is CASSQDKLGDTQYF. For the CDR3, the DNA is TGCGCCAGCAGCCAAGATAAGTTAGGAGATACGCAGTATTTT.